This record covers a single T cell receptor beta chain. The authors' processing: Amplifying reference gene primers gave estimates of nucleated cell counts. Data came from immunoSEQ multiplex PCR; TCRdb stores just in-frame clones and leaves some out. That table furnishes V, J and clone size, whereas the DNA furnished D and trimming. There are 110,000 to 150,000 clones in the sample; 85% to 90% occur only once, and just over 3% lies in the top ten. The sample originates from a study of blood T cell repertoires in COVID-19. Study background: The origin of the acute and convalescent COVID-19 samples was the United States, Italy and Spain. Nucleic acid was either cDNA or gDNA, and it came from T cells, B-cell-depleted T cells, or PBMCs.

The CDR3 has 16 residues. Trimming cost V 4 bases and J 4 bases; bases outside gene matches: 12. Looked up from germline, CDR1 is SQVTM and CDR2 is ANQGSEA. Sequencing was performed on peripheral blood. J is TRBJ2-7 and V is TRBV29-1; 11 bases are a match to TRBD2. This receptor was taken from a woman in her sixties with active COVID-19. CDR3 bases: TGCAGCGTTGGGATTGTACTAGCGGGAGTTTTATACGAGCAGTACTTC. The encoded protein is CSVGIVLAGVLYEQYF.